The subject of this entry is one TCR beta chain. The antigen remains undetermined. This specimen belongs to a study of T cell responses to AZD1222 COVID-19 vaccine. Turning to the study itself: Pooling was applied to second doses at about 4 or about 12 weeks.

Study-wide findings and caveats: Every sample of the repertoires postdated the peak T cell response. The study found Spike-specific TCR breadth and depth rose after two AZD1222 doses.

The CDR3 totals 14 residues. Trimming shortened V by 2 bases and J by 3 bases, and 7 bases separated the two germline ends. From germline, CDR1 is SNHLY and CDR2 FYNNEI. Here immunoSEQ multiplex PCR was the method, and the copy in TCRdb shows in-frame clones only, minus some. The sample has some 130,000 clones, over 75% seen once; the top ten hold 1.5% to 2%. This chain joins TRBV2 and TRBJ1-4; no clear D gene. Here the sequenced sample was peripheral blood, taken on day 0 of AZD1222 vaccination. The receptor was isolated from an adult in good health. The CDR3 DNA sequence: TGTGCCAGCAGTGAACGAGGGTCTAATGAAAAACTGTTTTTT. The encoded protein is CASSERGSNEKLFF.